A single sample is the source of the 11 T cell receptor beta chains below, sequenced in a study of blood T cells in healthy people across ages. Then a second PCR, running about 6 to 12 cycles, was carried out with a sample-barcoded 5' primer and a J-beta primer mix. One entry per CDR3 protein results from TCRdb running MiXCR on the 5' RACE reads. The sample holds fewer than 1,000,000 distinct CDR3 sequences; about 42% are singletons and the top ten take 15% to 20%. Sample: blood. The source of these receptors is an elderly man in good health.

The V and J genes are TRBV20-1 and TRBJ2-1, with D unclear. This CDR3 region has 18 residues. With 0 bases removed from V and 7 bases from J, the gap between germline ends came to 25 bases. Germline CDR1 and CDR2: DFQATT and SNEGSKA (reference sequence). The CDR3 loop reads CSARDYDSTPSSPNEQFF. CDR3 in DNA: TGCAGTGCTAGAGATTATGACTCCACCCCTTCTTCTCCTAATGAGCAGTTCTTC.

This clonotype was recorded many times. This chain uses TRBV10-2 with TRBJ2-5; TRBD1 agrees at 7 bases. V shed 4 bases, J shed 4 bases, and the junction held 6 bases outside the gene matches. Germline V lookup: CDR1 WSHSY, CDR2 SAAADI. The CDR3 runs to 14 residues. Written as DNA, the CDR3 is TGCGCCAGCAGTGGAGACAGGGTACGAGAGACCCAGTACTTC. Translation gives CASSGDRVRETQYF.

This clonotype was observed a handful of times. This chain uses TRBV7-2 with TRBJ2-1; D tentatively fits TRBD1 or TRBD2 (5 bases each). The CDR3 extends over 17 amino acids. Germline CDR1 SGHTA, CDR2 FQGNSA. V gave up 2 bases and J gave up 0 bases, with 14 bases separating them. CDR3 in DNA: TGTGCCAGCAGCTTATTCGGACAAGGGAGCTCCTACAATGAGCAGTTCTTC. Its translation is CASSLFGQGSSYNEQFF.

The chain joins TRBV20-1 to TRBJ2-7; TRBD2 might be the D (5 bases). This CDR3 has 15 residues. Trimming cost V 0 bases and J 4 bases, with 16 bases left between them. CDR1 and CDR2 (germline): DFQATT, SNEGSKA (reference sequence). The CDR3 DNA is TGCAGTGCTAGAGATCTTGCCGAGGGCAGGTACGAGCAGTACTTC. This translates into CSARDLAEGRYEQYF.

This clonotype was observed a few times. This rearrangement joins TRBV20-1 to TRBJ2-3; TRBD2 matches at 7 bases. The CDR3 is made up of 15 amino acids. From germline, CDR1 is DFQATT and CDR2 SNEGSKA (reference sequence). J was trimmed by 0 bases and V by 1 base; bases with no gene match: 4. The CDR3 is CSARARGVSTDTQYF. The DNA of the CDR3 is TGCAGTGCTAGAGCCCGGGGGGTGAGCACAGATACGCAGTATTTT.

This chain connects TRBV10-2 to TRBJ2-3; TRBD2 matches at 7 bases. Germline V gives CDR1 WSHSY, CDR2 SAAADI. CDR3 length: 16 residues. Trimming removed 0 bases from V and 1 base from J; junction bases left unmatched: 4. The CDR3 DNA reads as TGCGCCAGCAGTGAGTCGCGGGGGTTCCGCACAGATACGCAGTATTTT. It is translated as CASSESRGFRTDTQYF.

The chain uses TRBV28 and TRBJ2-5; D unclear. Judging by the DNA end, TRBJ2-7 fits better; the J call may be wrong. The CDR3 loop spans 15 amino acids. Germline lookup yields CDR1 MDHEN and CDR2 SYDVKM. The CDR3 region has the DNA TGTGCCAGCAGTTTAGAATGGGGAATAGGGTCCGAGCAGTACTTC. It translates to CASSLEWGIGSEQYF.

The chain links TRBV18 to TRBJ1-1; 8 nucleotides line up with TRBD1. CDR1 and CDR2 from the germline V gene are KGHSH and LQKENI. V lost 6 bases and J lost 7; bases outside the gene matches: 7. CDR3 length: 13 residues. The CDR3 coding sequence is TGTGCCAGCTCCCCGCAGGGGGCGAGTGAAGCTTTCTTT. It encodes CASSPQGASEAFF.

V usage is TRBV24-1 and J usage is TRBJ2-5; 9 bases are a match to TRBD2. The CDR3 is 19 residues long. Germline V CDR1 and CDR2: KGHDR, SFDVKD. V gave up 4 bases and J gave up 11 bases; unmatched junction bases: 25. The CDR3 region has the DNA TGTGCCACCAGTGACCCCGGAGTAGCGGGAGTATCGGGTTGGAATGAGCAGTACTTC. Translation gives CATSDPGVAGVSGWNEQYF.

This clonotype has ten or more counts. This sequence joins TRBV4-2 and TRBJ2-7; D is possibly TRBD1 or TRBD2 (5 bases each). Germline-derived CDR1 and CDR2 are LGHNA and YNFKEQ. V lost 0 bases to trimming and J lost 3 bases, with 15 bases between them. CDR3 length equals 16 residues. The CDR3 loop is CASSQDSRDRFYEQYF. The CDR3, as DNA: TGTGCCAGCAGCCAAGATAGTCGGGACCGTTTCTACGAGCAGTACTTC.

This sequence joins TRBV7-6 and TRBJ2-5, with a possible D match to TRBD2 (5 bases). The CDR3 sequence is 18 residues long. The germline gives CDR1 SGHVS, CDR2 FNYEAQ. Trimming stripped 1 base from V and 10 bases from J, with 28 bases between. The chain's CDR3 is CASSLVLRTGNSDLGQYF. The CDR3, as DNA: TGTGCCAGCAGCTTAGTGCTCCGAACGGGGAACTCCGATTTGGGCCAGTACTTC.